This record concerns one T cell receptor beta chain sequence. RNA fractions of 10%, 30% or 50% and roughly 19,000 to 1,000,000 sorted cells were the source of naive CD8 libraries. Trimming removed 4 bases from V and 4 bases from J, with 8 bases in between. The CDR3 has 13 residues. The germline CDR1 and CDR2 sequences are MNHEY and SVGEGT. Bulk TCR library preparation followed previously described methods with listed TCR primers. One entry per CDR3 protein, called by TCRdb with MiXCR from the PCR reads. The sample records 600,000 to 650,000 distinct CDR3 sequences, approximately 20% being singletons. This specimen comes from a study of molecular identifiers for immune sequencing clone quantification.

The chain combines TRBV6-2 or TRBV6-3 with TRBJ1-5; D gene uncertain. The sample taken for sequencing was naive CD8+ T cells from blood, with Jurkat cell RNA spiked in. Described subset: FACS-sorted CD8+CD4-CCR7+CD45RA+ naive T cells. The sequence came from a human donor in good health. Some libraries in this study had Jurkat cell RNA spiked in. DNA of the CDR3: TGTGCCAGCAGTTCGACCTGGAATCAGCCCCAGCATTTT. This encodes CASSSTWNQPQHF.